This TCR beta chain emerged from a study of shared clonotypes between healthy human individuals. Germline V CDR1 and CDR2: SGHTA, FQGTGA. The CDR3 covers 13 residues. Trimming cost V 4 bases and J 4 bases, with 10 bases left between them. Assay used: immunoSEQ multiplex PCR; TCRdb lists only in-frame clones, some missing. The table records approximately 2,300,000 clones, approximately 90% of them present only once. The V call is TRBV7-3, the J call TRBJ1-1; unclear D gene. This TCR was recovered from a man aged 18 to 30 in good health. Some clones in this sample may be carry-over from other donors' samples. The sequencing input was naive CD4+ T cells from PBMCs. Noted subset: CD45RA+ positively selected. CDR3 protein: CASSSSGPTEAFF. CDR3 DNA sequence: TGTGCCAGCAGCTCGTCAGGCCCCACTGAAGCTTTCTTT.